This T cell receptor (beta chain) stems from a study of tumor-infiltrating lymphocytes in primary liver carcinoma. Across the whole study: Spanning 30 to 69 years of age, the patients were men and women.

Making TCR beta cDNA involved 400 to 600 ng total RNA and a constant-region primer. Generation of the TCR beta libraries relied on three nested multiplex PCR rounds using slightly modified ARM-PCR. In TCRdb, the multiplex PCR reads were re-called with MiXCR into one record per CDR3 protein. This sample has 150,000 to 200,000 distinct CDR3 sequences, with around 60% found just once. Unsorted whole blood yielded blood RNA, and germline DNA was extracted as well. This clonotype was seen ten or more times. This TCR was recovered from a middle-aged man with primary liver carcinoma and hepatitis B virus infection. The source material was peripheral blood.

DNA for the CDR3: TGCAGCGTGGAGCCCCGCGGGAGGGGCACAGATACGCAGTATTTT. As protein: CSVEPRGRGTDTQYF. V usage is TRBV29-1 and J usage is TRBJ2-3, with 9 positions matching TRBD2. The CDR3 runs to 15 residues. Germline assignment: CDR1 SQVTM and CDR2 ANQGSEA. Losses at the gene ends were 6 bases for V and 1 base for J; bases not matched to a gene: 8.